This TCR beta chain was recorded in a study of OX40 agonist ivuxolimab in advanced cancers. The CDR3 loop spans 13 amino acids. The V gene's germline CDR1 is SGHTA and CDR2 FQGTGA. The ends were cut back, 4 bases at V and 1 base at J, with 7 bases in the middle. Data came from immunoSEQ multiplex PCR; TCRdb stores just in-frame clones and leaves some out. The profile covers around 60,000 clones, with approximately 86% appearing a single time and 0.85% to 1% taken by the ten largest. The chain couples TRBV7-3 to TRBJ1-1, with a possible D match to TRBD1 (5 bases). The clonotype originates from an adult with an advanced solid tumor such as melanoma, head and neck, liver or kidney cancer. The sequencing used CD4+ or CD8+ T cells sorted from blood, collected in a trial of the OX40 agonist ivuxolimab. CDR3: CASSSGGNTEAFF. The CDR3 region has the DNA TGTGCCAGCAGCTCCGGGGGGAACACTGAAGCTTTCTTT.